The 4 T cell receptor beta chains in this list originate from one sample, sequenced in a study of T cells in Graves' hyperthyroidism and ophthalmopathy. The investigators amplified TCR beta CDR3 regions from RNA transcripts. HTBI primers were employed in a first-round RT-PCR of the TCR CDR3. A single record per CDR3 protein comes from TCRdb applying MiXCR to the multiplex PCR reads. The sample lists over 250,000 distinct CDR3 sequences, less than 30% seen once, with 20% to 30% in the top ten. Sequencing used blood. These receptors all stem from a man aged 40-50 years with Graves' hyperthyroidism that later progressed to Graves' ophthalmopathy.

Many counts were recorded for this clonotype. V gene TRBV20-1 combines with J gene TRBJ1-2, with no clear D. This CDR3 is built from 14 residues. Looked up from germline, CDR1 is DFQATT and CDR2 is SNEGSKA (reference sequence). Trimming cost V 4 bases and J 2 bases, with 14 bases left between them. The CDR3 spells CSATPRAGNYGYTF. The CDR3 coding sequence is TGCAGTGCTACTCCCCGGGCAGGAAACTATGGCTACACCTTC.

This clonotype has at least ten counts. The chain links TRBV7-3 to TRBJ2-7; 12 bases map to TRBD1. In germline, CDR1 is SGHTA, CDR2 FQGTGA. The CDR3 totals 14 residues. The V and J ends lost 4 bases and 7 bases, in that order; junction bases with no gene match: 5. The CDR3 region has the DNA TGTGCCAGCAGCTCGGGACAGGGGGCGCGTGAGCAGTACTTC. Amino acids: CASSSGQGAREQYF.

This clonotype has just a few counts. The chain employs TRBV4-3 and TRBJ1-2, with a tentative D call TRBD1 (5 bases). Per the germline V gene, CDR1 is LGHNA and CDR2 is YSLEER. The V gene lost 1 base and the J gene lost 2 bases, with 11 bases spanning the gap. The CDR3 has 15 amino acids. In nucleotides, the CDR3 is TGCGCCAGCAGCCAAGCAGGGATGGCCAACTATGGCTACACCTTC. Its translation is CASSQAGMANYGYTF.

This clonotype was seen many times. V gene TRBV24-1 combines with J gene TRBJ2-2; D may be TRBD2 (5 bases). Germline CDR1 KGHDR, CDR2 SFDVKD. Trimming shortened V by 6 bases and J by 1 base, and 14 bases separated the two germline ends. This CDR3 region has 16 residues. The CDR3 nucleotides are TGTGCCACCAGTCCTCCCGGGAACTTGAACACCGGGGAGCTGTTTTTT. Translation: CATSPPGNLNTGELFF.